Listed below are T cell receptor beta chains from one sample, sequenced in a study of cytomegalovirus exposure and HLA in healthy donors. Produced via immunoSEQ multiplex PCR; TCRdb's table is partial and in-frame only. Here the sample spans a few hundred thousand clones, around four fifths being singletons. Sequencing was done on a sample of PBMCs. The receptors were sampled from a woman aged 40 to 50 in good health and CMV-seropositive. Both conserved end residues are part of each CDR3. The order of the fields is V gene, D gene, clone size, J gene, CDR3 DNA, CDR3 protein. A D gene is named only where the DNA matches it firmly. Clone size is given for some rows only: seen once, a few or many times, or a class if the clone is expanded.

>TRBV5-6|TRBD2|-|TRBJ2-7
TGTGCCAGCAGCTTTGCGGGAGGTTGGGACGAGCAGTACTTC
CASSFAGGWDEQYF
>TRBV5-1|TRBD1|-|TRBJ2-2
TGCGCCAGCAGGGGGCAGGGGGCCACCGGGGAGCTGTTTTTT
CASRGQGATGELFF
>TRBV2|TRBD1|-|TRBJ1-4
TGTGCCAGCAGAGGGGGGACAGCCACACACTTT
CASRGGTATHF
>TRBV7-2|-|-|TRBJ2-7
TGTGCCAGCAGCCCGGGGATAGACGGCCACGAGCAGTACTTC
CASSPGIDGHEQYF
>TRBV7-9|TRBD2|-|TRBJ2-1
TGTGCCAGCAGATCCCTAGCGGGAGAGTATGGTGAGCAGTTCTTC
CASRSLAGEYGEQFF
>TRBV5-1|TRBD1|-|TRBJ2-3
TGCGCCAGCAGGTCCGGGACAGGGACAGATACGCAGTATTTT
CASRSGTGTDTQYF
>TRBV7-9|TRBD2|few|TRBJ2-3
TGTGCTACCCAAGCTAGCGGGAACTCAGATACGCAGTATTTT
CATQASGNSDTQYF
>TRBV7-3|TRBD1|few|TRBJ1-6
TGTGCCAGCAGCTTGGGGACAGGTGGCTCACCCCTCCACTTT
CASSLGTGGSPLHF
>TRBV7-6|TRBD2|-|TRBJ2-2
TGTGCCAGCAGCTGGAACCCGACTAGCGGGAGGCTCGGGGGGGAGCTGTTTTTT
CASSWNPTSGRLGGELFF
>TRBV27|-|-|TRBJ2-7
TGTGCCAGCAGTTTATCGATGGAGGACTACCCTTACGAGCAGTACTTC
CASSLSMEDYPYEQYF
>TRBV6-1|TRBD1|-|TRBJ2-7
TGTGCCAGCAGTGAAGAGCATTTACAGGGGGTAAGCTCCTACGAGCAGTACTTC
CASSEEHLQGVSSYEQYF
>TRBV7-2|-|-|TRBJ2-5
TGTGCCAGCAGCCCCACGAAGGGGGGAGGGCCGGAGACCCAGTACTTC
CASSPTKGGGPETQYF
>TRBV6-6|-|-|TRBJ2-4
TGTGCCAGCAGTTACGACCCCCGGGTCGACATTCAGTACTTC
CASSYDPRVDIQYF
>TRBV6-5|TRBD2|-|TRBJ2-7
TGTGCCAGCAGTTACGCACTAGCGGGAGGCTACGAGCAGTACTTC
CASSYALAGGYEQYF
>TRBV7-3|-|-|TRBJ2-7
TGTGCCAGCAGCTTAGGCGGAGACGGGGAGCAGTACTTC
CASSLGGDGEQYF
>TRBV4-3|TRBD2|-|TRBJ2-7
TGCGCCAGCAGCCAAGAACTAGCGGGAGGGTCCTACGAGCAGTACTTC
CASSQELAGGSYEQYF
>TRBV28|TRBD2|-|TRBJ2-7
TGTGCCAGCAGTTTTGGGATGACTAGCGGGAGTTTCGAGCAGTACTTC
CASSFGMTSGSFEQYF
>TRBV5-6|TRBD2|-|TRBJ2-7
TGTGCCAGCAGCGGCGGGGGGTTTCAGGCCTACGAGCAGTACTTC
CASSGGGFQAYEQYF
>TRBV30|TRBD2|-|TRBJ2-3
TGTGCCTGGAATCGGGGACTAGCGGGCGGGACAGATACGCAGTATTTT
CAWNRGLAGGTDTQYF
>TRBV5-1|TRBD1|-|TRBJ1-2
TGCGCCAGCAGCTTGGAAGCAGGGGGAATTGGTAACTATGGCTACACCTTC
CASSLEAGGIGNYGYTF
>TRBV11-2|-|-|TRBJ2-5
TGTGCCAGCAGCTTACCGGGAGTCCAAGAGACCCAGTACTTC
CASSLPGVQETQYF
>TRBV9|TRBD2|-|TRBJ2-1
TGTGCCAGCAGCTTCTGGACTAGCGGGAGAAGTGAGCAGTTCTTC
CASSFWTSGRSEQFF
>TRBV28|TRBD2|-|TRBJ2-5
TGTGCCAGCAGGGGCCTTAGCGGGAGAAGGCAAGAGACCCAGTACTTC
CASRGLSGRRQETQYF
>TRBV4-3|TRBD1|-|TRBJ1-2
TGCGCCAGCAGCCAAGGAGGGACAGGGGGCTATGGCTACACCTTC
CASSQGGTGGYGYTF
>TRBV11-3|TRBD2|-|TRBJ2-7
TGTGCCAGCAGCCGAGCGGGGAGCTCCTACGAGCAGTACTTC
CASSRAGSSYEQYF
>TRBV19|TRBD1|-|TRBJ2-7
TGTGCCAGTAGCCGGGACAGGGAGTACGAGCAGTACTTC
CASSRDREYEQYF
>TRBV5-5|-|-|TRBJ1-6
TGTGCCAGCAGCGCCGCGGCCCACCCTTCACCCCTCCACTTT
CASSAAAHPSPLHF
>TRBV5-1|-|-|TRBJ1-5
TGCGCCAGCAGCCTGACAGGATTAAATCAGCCCCAGCATTTT
CASSLTGLNQPQHF
>TRBV7-9|TRBD1|-|TRBJ2-7
TGTGCCAGCAGCTTAGGACAGGGGGCGTACGAGCAGTACTTC
CASSLGQGAYEQYF
>TRBV29-1|-|-|TRBJ2-2
TGCAGCGTCCAAACTCGGGAAACCGGGGAGCTGTTTTTT
CSVQTRETGELFF
>TRBV7-9|TRBD2|-|TRBJ2-1
TGTGCCAGCAGCCCGGCTCTAGCGGTGTACAATGAGCAGTTCTTC
CASSPALAVYNEQFF
>TRBV5-1|TRBD2|-|TRBJ2-3
TGCGCCAGCAGCCTTATAGCGGGAGTGACAGATACGCAGTATTTT
CASSLIAGVTDTQYF
>TRBV30|TRBD2|-|TRBJ2-1
TGTGCCTGGAGTTCCGGGACTAGCGGGAGATCCGACAATGAGCAGTTCTTC
CAWSSGTSGRSDNEQFF
>TRBV19|-|-|TRBJ1-6
TGTGCCAGTAAGGCGGGACTGAATAATTCACCCCTCCACTTT
CASKAGLNNSPLHF
>TRBV10-1|-|few|TRBJ2-1
TGCGCCAGCAGTGAGGAGCGAAAGGGGGTTGATAATGAGCAGTTCTTC
CASSEERKGVDNEQFF
>TRBV5-4|-|-|TRBJ2-7
TGTGCCAGCAGCTTGGTGGGAGCCGAGCAGTACTTC
CASSLVGAEQYF
>TRBV4-3|TRBD1|-|TRBJ1-1
TGCGCCAGCAGCCAAGAGACAGGGGTGGAAGCTTTCTTT
CASSQETGVEAFF
>TRBV29-1|-|-|TRBJ1-1
TGCAGCGTTGAAAGCCAGGGAGGCACTGAAGCTTTCTTT
CSVESQGGTEAFF
>TRBV20-1|-|-|TRBJ1-4
TGCAGTGCTAGCAGGAATGAAAAACTGTTTTTT
CSASRNEKLFF
>TRBV19|-|-|TRBJ2-1
TGTGCCAGTAGTATAACCAGCAATGAGCAGTTCTTC
CASSITSNEQFF